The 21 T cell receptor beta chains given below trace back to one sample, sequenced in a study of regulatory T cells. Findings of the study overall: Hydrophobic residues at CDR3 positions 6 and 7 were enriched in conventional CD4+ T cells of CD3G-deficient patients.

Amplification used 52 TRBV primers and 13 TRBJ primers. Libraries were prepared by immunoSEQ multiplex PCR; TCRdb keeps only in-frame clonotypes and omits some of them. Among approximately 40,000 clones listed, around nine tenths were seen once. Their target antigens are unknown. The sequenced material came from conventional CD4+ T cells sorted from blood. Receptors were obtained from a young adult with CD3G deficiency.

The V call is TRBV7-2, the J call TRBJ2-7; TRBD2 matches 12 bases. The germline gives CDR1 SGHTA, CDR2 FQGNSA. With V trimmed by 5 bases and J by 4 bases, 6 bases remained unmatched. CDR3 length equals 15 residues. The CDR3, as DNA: TGTGCCAGCAGCCTTACTAGCGGGGGGTCGTACGAGCAGTACTTC. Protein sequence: CASSLTSGGSYEQYF.

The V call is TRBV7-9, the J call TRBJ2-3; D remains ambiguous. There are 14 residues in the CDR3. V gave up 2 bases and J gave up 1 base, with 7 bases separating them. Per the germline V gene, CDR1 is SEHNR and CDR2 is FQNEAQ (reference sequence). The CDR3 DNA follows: TGTGCCAGCAGCTTAAGGTCAGGCACAGATACGCAGTATTTT. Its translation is CASSLRSGTDTQYF.

The CDR3 protein is CASRVAGTGELFF. CDR3 nucleotide sequence: TGTGCCAGTAGAGTAGCGGGCACCGGGGAGCTGTTTTTT. This sequence joins TRBV19 and TRBJ2-2; TRBD2 matches 7 bases. CDR3 size: 13 residues. Germline CDR1 is LNHDA and CDR2 is SQIVND (reference sequence). V lost 6 bases, J lost 4 bases, and 2 bases stayed unmatched.

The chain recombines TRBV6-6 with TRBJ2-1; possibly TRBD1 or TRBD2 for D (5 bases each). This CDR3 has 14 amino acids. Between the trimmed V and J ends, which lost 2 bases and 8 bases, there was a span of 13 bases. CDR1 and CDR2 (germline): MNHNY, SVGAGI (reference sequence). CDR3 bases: TGTGCCAGCAGTTACCTCTCCCGAGGGGATGAGCAGTTCTTC. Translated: CASSYLSRGDEQFF.

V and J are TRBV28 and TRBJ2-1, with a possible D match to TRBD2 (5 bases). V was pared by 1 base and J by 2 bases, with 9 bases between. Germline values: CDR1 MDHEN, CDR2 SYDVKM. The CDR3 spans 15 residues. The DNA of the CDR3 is TGTGCCAGCAGTTTATTGAGTAGCGCCTACAATGAGCAGTTCTTC. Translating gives CASSLLSSAYNEQFF.

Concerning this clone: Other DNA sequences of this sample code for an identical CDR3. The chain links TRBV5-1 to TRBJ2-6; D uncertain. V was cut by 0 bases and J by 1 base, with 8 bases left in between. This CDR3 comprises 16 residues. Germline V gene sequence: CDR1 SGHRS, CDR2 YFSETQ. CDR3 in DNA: TGCGCCAGCAGCTTGGGACATACTTCTGGGGCCAACGTCCTGACTTTC. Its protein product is CASSLGHTSGANVLTF.

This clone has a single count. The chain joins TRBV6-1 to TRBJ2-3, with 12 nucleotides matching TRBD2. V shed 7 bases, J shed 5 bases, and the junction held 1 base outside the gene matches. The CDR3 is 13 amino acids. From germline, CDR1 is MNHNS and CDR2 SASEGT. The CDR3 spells CASTTSGRDTQYF. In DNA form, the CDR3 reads TGTGCCAGCACGACTAGCGGGAGAGATACGCAGTATTTT.

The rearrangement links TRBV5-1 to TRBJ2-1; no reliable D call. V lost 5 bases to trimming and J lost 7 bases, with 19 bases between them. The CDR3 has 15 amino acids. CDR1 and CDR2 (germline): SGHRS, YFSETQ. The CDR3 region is CASRQNLNHGNEQFF. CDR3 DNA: TGCGCCAGCAGACAAAACCTGAACCACGGGAATGAGCAGTTCTTC.

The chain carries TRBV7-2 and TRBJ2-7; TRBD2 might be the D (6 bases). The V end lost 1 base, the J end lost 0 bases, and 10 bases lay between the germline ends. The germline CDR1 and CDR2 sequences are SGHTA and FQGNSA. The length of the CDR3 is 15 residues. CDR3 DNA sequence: TGTGCCAGCAGCTTAGACCCCGGGAGCTCCTACGAGCAGTACTTC. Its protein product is CASSLDPGSSYEQYF.

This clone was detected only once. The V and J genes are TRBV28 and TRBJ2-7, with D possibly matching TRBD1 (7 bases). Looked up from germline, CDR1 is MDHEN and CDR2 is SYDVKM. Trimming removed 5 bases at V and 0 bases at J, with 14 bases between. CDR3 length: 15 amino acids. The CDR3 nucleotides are TGTGCCAGCAGTCGGAGGGGGCGCATCTCCTACGAGCAGTACTTC. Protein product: CASSRRGRISYEQYF.

Written as DNA, the CDR3 is TGTGCCAGCAGGACCGGACAGGGAGCTTCCTACGAGCAGTACTTC. Residues: CASRTGQGASYEQYF. The rearrangement links TRBV6-1 to TRBJ2-7; 8 nucleotides line up with TRBD1. The CDR3 loop spans 15 amino acids. Germline V CDR1 and CDR2: MNHNS, SASEGT. After removal of 6 bases from V and 1 base from J, the junction contained 8 bases not matched to a gene.

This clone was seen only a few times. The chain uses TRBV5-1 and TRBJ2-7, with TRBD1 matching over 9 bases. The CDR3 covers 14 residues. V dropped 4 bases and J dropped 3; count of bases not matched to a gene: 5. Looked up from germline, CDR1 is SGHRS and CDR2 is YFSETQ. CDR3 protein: CASSRTGAGYEQYF. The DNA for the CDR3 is TGCGCCAGCAGCAGGACAGGGGCTGGCTACGAGCAGTACTTC.

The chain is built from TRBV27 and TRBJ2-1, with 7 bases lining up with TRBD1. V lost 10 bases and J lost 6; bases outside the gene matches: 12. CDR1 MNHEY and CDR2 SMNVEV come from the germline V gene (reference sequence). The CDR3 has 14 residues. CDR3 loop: CATFPDRNLNEQFF. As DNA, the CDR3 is TGTGCCACCTTCCCGGACAGGAACCTCAATGAGCAGTTCTTC.

The CDR3 sequence: CASSLGGTGSTDTQYF. DNA for the CDR3: TGCGCCAGCAGCTTGGGCGGGACGGGGAGCACAGATACGCAGTATTTT. The rearrangement links TRBV5-1 to TRBJ2-3, with TRBD2 as a possible D gene (6 bases). CDR1 SGHRS and CDR2 YFSETQ come from the germline V gene. The CDR3 has 16 residues. The V end lost 0 bases, the J end lost 0 bases, and 11 bases lay between the germline ends.

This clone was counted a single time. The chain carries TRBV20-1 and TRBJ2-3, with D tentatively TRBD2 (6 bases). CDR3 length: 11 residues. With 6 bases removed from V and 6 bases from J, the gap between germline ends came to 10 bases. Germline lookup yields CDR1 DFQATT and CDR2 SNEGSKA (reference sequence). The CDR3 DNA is TGCAGTGCACGCGCGGGGGATACGCAGTATTTT. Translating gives CSARAGDTQYF.

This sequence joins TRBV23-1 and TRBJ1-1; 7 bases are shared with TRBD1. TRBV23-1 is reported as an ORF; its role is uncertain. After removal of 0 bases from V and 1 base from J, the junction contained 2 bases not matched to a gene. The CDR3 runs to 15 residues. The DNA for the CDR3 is TGCGCCAGCAGTCAATCCGGGACAGCGAACACTGAAGCTTTCTTT. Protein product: CASSQSGTANTEAFF.

The CDR3 loop is CASSESYRPYEQYF. CDR3 coding DNA: TGTGCCAGCAGTGAAAGTTACAGACCCTACGAGCAGTACTTC. The V and J genes are TRBV6-1 and TRBJ2-7; D uncertain. V was pared by 2 bases and J by 2 bases, with 10 bases between. The CDR3 runs 14 residues. CDR1 and CDR2 from the germline V gene are MNHNS and SASEGT.

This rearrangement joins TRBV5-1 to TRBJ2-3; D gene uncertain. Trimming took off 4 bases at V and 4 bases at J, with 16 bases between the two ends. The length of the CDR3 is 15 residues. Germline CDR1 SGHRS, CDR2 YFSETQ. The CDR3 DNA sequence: TGCGCCAGCAGCGTGGACCCGAACGTTGCAGATACGCAGTATTTT. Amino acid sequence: CASSVDPNVADTQYF.

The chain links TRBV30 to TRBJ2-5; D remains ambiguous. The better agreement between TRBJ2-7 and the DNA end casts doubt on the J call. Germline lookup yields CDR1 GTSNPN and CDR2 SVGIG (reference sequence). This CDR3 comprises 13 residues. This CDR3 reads CAWSPRTDGEQYF. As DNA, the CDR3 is TGTGCCTGGAGTCCAAGGACGGACGGCGAGCAGTACTTC.

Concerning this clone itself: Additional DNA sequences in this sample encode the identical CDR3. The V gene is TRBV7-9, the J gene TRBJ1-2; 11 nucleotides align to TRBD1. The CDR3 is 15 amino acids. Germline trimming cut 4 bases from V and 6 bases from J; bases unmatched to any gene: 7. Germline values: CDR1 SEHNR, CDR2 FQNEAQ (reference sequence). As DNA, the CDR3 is TGTGCCAGCAGCTCTCTAGGACAGGGGGCACATGGCTACACCTTC. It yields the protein CASSSLGQGAHGYTF.

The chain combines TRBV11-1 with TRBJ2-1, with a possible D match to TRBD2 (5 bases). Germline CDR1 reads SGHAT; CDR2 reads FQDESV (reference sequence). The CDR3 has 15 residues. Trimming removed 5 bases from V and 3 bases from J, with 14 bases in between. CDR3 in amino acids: CASSPLRGNYNEQFF. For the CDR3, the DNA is TGTGCCAGCAGCCCCCTCCGAGGGAACTACAATGAGCAGTTCTTC.